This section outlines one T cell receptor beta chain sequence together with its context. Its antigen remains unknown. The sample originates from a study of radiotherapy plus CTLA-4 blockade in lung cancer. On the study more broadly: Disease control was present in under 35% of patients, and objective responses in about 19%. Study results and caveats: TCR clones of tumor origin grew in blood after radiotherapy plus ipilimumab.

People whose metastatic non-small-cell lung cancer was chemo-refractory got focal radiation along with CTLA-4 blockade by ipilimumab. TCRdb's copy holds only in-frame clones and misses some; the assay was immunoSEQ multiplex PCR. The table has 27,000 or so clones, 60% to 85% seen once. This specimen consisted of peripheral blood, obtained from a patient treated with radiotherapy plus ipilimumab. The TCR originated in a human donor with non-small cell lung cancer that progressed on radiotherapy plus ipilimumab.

CDR3 sequence reads: CASSQASGPGGTTDTQYF. The CDR3 DNA follows: TGTGCCAGCAGCCAAGCTTCAGGTCCGGGGGGGACCACAGATACGCAGTATTTT. The chain employs TRBV4-2 and TRBJ2-3, with 8 bases identical to TRBD2. Germline V gene lookup returns CDR1 LGHNA and CDR2 YNFKEQ. This CDR3 is built from 18 residues. Trimming took 1 base from V and 2 from J; bases not matched to a gene: 11.